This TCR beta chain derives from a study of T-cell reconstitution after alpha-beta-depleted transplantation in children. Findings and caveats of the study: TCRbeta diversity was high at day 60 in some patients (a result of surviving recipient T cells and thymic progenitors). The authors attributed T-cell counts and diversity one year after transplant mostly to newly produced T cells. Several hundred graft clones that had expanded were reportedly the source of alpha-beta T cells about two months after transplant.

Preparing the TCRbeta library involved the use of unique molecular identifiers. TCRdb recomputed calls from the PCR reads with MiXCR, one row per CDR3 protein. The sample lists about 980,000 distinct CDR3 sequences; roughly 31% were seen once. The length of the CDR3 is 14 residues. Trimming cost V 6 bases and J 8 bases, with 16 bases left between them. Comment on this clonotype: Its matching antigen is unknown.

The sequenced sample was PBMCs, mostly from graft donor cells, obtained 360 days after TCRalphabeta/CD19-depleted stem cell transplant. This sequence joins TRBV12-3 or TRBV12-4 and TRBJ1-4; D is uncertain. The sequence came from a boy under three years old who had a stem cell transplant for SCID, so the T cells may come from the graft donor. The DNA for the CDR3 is TGTGCCAGCAGGCCCGCTATGCGGGAAGAAAAACTGTTTTTT. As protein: CASRPAMREEKLFF.